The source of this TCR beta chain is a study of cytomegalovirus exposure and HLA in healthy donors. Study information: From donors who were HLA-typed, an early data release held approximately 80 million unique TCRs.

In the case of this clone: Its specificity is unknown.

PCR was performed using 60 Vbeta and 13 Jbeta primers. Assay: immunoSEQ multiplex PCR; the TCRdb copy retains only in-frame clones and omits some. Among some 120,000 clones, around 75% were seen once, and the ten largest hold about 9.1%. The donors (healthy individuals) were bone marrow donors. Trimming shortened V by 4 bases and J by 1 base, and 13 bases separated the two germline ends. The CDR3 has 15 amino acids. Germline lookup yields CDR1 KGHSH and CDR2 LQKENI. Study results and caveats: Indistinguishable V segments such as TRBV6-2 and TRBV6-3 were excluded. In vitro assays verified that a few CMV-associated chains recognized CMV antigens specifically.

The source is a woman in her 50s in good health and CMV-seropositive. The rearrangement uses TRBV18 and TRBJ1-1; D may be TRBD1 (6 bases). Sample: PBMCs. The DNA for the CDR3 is TGTGCCAGCTCACTCGATTCGACAGGGAACACTGAAGCTTTCTTT. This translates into CASSLDSTGNTEAFF. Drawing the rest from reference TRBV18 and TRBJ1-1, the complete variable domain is NAGVMQNPRHLVRRRGQEARLRCSPMKGHSHVYWYRQLPEEGLKFMVYLQKENIIDESGMPKERFSAEFPKEGPSILRIQQVVRGDSAAYFCASSLDSTGNTEAFFGQGTRLTVV.